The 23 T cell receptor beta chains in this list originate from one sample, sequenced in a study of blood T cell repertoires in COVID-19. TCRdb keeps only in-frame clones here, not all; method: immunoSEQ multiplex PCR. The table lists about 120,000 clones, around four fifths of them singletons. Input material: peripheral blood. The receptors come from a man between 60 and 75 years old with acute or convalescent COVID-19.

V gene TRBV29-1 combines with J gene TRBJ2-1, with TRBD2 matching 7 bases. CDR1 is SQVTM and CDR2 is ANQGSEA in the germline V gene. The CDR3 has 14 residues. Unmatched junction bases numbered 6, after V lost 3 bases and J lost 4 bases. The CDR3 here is CSVDGRESYNEQFF. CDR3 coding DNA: TGCAGCGTTGACGGGCGGGAGTCTTACAATGAGCAGTTCTTC.

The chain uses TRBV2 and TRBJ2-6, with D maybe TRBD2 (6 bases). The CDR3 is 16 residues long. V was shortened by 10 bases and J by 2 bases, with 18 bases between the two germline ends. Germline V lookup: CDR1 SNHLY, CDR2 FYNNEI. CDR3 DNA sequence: TGTGCCACGGGGGTAGAGGGATTCACTGGGGCCAACGTCCTGACTTTC. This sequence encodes CATGVEGFTGANVLTF.

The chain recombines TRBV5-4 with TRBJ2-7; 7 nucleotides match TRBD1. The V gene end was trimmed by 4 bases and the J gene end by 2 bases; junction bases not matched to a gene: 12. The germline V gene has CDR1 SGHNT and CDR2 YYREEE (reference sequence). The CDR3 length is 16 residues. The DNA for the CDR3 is TGTGCCAGCAGCCCTACCGGGACAGAGGGTGCCTACGAGCAGTACTTC. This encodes CASSPTGTEGAYEQYF.

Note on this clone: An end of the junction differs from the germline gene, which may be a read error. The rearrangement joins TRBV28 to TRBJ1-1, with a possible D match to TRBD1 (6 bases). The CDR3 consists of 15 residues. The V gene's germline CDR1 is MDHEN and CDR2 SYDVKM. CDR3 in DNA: TGTGCCAGCAGTTTATACAGCCGGGGGGACACTGACGCTTTCTTT. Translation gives CASSLYSRGDTDAFF.

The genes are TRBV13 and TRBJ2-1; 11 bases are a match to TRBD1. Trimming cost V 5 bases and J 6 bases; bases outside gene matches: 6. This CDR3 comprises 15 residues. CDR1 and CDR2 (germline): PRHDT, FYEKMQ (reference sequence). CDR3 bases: TGTGCCAGCAGCCCCTCGGGACAGGGGGGCAATGAGCAGTTCTTC. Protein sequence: CASSPSGQGGNEQFF.

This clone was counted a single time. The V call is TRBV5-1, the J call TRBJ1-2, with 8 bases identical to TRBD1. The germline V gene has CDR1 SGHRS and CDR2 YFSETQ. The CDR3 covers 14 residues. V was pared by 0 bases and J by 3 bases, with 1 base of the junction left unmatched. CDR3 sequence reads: CASSLAGGDYGYTF. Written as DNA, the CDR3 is TGCGCCAGCAGCTTGGCAGGGGGCGACTATGGCTACACCTTC.

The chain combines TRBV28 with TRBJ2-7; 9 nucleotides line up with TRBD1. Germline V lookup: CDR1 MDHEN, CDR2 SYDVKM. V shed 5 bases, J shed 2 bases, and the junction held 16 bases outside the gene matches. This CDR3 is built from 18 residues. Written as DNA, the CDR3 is TGTGCCAGCAGTCAACCCGGGACAGGGACCATTACCGCCTACGAGCAGTACTTC. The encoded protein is CASSQPGTGTITAYEQYF.

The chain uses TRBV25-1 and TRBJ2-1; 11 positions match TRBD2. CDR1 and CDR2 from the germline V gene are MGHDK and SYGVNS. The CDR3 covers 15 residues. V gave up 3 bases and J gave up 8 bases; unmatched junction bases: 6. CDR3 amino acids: CASSDPGLAVHEQFF. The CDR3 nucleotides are TGTGCCAGCAGTGACCCGGGACTAGCGGTACATGAGCAGTTCTTC.

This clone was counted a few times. The CDR3 here is CASSEQTGAYGYTF. CDR3 coding DNA: TGTGCCAGCAGTGAACAGACAGGCGCCTATGGCTACACCTTC. The rearrangement links TRBV25-1 to TRBJ1-2, with D maybe TRBD1 (6 bases). The V end was cut by 2 bases, the J end by 4 bases, with 11 bases between. This CDR3 has 14 residues. CDR1 and CDR2 (germline): MGHDK, SYGVNS.

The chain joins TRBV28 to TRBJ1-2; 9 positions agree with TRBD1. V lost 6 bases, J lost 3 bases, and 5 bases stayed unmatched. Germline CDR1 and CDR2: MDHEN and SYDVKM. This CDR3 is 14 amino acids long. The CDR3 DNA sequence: TGTGCCAGCAGCTTACAGGGGGCTGACTATGGCTACACCTTC. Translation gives CASSLQGADYGYTF.

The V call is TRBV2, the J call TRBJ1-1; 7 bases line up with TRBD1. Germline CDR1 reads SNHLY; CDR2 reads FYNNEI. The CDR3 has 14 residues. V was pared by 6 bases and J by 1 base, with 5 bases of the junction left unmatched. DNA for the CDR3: TGTGCCAGCAGCCATACAGGGGCGAACACTGAAGCTTTCTTT. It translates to CASSHTGANTEAFF.

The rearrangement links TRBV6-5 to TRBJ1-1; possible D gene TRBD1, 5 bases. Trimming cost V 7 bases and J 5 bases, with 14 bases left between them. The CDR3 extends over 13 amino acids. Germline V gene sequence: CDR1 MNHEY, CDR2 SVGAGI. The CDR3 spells CASTGGRRTEAFF. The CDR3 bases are TGTGCCAGCACCGGGGGAAGGCGTACTGAAGCTTTCTTT.

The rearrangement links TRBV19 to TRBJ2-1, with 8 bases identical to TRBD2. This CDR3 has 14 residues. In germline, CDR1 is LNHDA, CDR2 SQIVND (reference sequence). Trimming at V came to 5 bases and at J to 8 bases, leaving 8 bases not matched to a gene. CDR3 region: CASSGLAGDDEQFF. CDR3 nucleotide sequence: TGTGCCAGTAGTGGACTAGCTGGAGACGATGAGCAGTTCTTC. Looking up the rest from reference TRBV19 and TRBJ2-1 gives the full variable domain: DGGITQSPKYLFRKEGQNVTLSCEQNLNHDAMYWYRQDPGQGLRLIYYSQIVNDFQKGDIAEGYSVSREKKESFPLTVTSAQKNPTAFYLCASSGLAGDDEQFFGPGTRLTVL.

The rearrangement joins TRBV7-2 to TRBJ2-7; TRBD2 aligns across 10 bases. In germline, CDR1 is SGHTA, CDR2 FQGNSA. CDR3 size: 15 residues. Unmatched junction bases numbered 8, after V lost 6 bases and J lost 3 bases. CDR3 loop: CASSPGTSEDYEQYF. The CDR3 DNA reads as TGTGCCAGCAGTCCCGGGACTAGCGAGGACTACGAGCAGTACTTC.

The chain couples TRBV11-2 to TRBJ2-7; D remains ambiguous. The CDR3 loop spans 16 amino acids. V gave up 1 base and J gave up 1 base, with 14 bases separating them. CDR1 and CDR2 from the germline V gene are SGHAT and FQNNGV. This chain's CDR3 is CASSLGPWAGSYEQYF. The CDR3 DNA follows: TGTGCCAGCAGCTTAGGCCCGTGGGCTGGGTCCTACGAGCAGTACTTC.

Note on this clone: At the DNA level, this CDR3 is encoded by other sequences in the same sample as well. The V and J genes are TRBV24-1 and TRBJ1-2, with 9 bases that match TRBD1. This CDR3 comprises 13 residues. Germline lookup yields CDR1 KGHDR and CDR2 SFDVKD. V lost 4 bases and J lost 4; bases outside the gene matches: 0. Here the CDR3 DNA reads TGTGCCACCAGTGAGGGACAGGGCTATGGCTACACCTTC. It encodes CATSEGQGYGYTF.

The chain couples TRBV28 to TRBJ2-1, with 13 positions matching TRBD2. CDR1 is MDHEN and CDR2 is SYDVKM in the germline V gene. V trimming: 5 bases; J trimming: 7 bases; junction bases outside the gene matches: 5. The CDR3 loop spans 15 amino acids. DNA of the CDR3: TGTGCCAGCAGTAGACTAGCGGGAGGAGTAAATGAGCAGTTCTTC. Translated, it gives CASSRLAGGVNEQFF.

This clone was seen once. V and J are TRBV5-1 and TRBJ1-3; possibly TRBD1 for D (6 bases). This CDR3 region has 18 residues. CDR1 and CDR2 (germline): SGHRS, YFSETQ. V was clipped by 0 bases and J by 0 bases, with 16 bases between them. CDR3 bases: TGCGCCAGCAGCTTGGGGGGGCGAAACAGGGTCTCTGGAAACACCATATATTTT. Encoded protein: CASSLGGRNRVSGNTIYF.

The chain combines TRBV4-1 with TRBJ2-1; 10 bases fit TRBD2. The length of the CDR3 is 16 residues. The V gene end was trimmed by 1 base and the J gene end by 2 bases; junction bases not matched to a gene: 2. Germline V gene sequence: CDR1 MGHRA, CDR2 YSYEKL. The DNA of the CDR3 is TGCGCCAGCAGCCAAGCGCTAGCGGGGGCCTACAATGAGCAGTTCTTC. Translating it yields CASSQALAGAYNEQFF.

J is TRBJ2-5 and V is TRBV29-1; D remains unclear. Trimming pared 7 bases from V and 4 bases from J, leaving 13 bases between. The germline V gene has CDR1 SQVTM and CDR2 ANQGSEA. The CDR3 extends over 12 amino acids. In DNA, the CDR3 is TGCAGCGCTCTCCCCCCCGGAGAGACCCAGTACTTC. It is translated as CSALPPGETQYF. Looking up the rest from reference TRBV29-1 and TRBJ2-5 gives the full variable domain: SAVISQKPSRDICQRGTSLTIQCQVDSQVTMMFWYRQQPGQSLTLIATANQGSEATYESGFVIDKFPISRPNLTFSTLTVSNMSPEDSSIYLCSALPPGETQYFGPGTRLLVL.

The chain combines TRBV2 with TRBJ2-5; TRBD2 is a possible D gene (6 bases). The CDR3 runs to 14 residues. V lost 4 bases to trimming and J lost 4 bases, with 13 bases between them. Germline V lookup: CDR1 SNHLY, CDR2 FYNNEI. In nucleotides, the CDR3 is TGTGCCAGCAGTGGGGGACTCCCCGCAGAGACCCAGTACTTC. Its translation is CASSGGLPAETQYF.

CDR3 in DNA: TGTGCCAGTAGTGTCGGACCGGGGGGCACAGATACGCAGTATTTT. Its translation is CASSVGPGGTDTQYF. This chain links TRBV19 with TRBJ2-3, with a weak D call TRBD2 (6 bases). Between the trimmed V and J ends, which lost 5 bases and 1 base, there was a span of 13 bases. Germline CDR1 LNHDA, CDR2 SQIVND (reference sequence). This CDR3 contains 15 residues.

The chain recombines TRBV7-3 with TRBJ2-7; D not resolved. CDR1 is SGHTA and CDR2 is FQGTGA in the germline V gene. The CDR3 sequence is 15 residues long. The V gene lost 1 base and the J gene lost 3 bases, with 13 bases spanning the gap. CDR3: CASSLIRGYNYEQYF. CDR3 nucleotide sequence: TGTGCCAGCAGCTTAATCCGCGGATACAACTACGAGCAGTACTTC.